This T cell receptor (beta chain) was retrieved from a study of T cell repertoires in cytomegalovirus infection. About the study: Both a matching HLA type and CMV infection were indicated by public TCR beta signatures. Study results and limitations: Dominating the ex vivo response were TCR beta clonotypes that were CMV-specific and HLA-C-restricted. There were carriers of CMV plus the relevant HLA, and cumulative public TCR beta family frequency identified them.

TCRdb processed the reads anew with MiXCR; each CDR3 protein has one entry. The sample includes roughly 120,000 distinct CDR3 sequences, under 30% of them seen just once. Deletions cut 0 bases from V and 3 bases from J, with 9 bases between. The germline V gene has CDR1 SGHRS and CDR2 YFSETQ. This CDR3 has 14 amino acids. The sample holds many counts of this clonotype. Its antigen is not identified. The specimen was CD8+ T cells from cultured PBMCs, collected from culture after CMV antigen stimulation. The V gene is TRBV5-1, the J gene TRBJ1-1; a possible D gene is TRBD1 (5 bases). The TCR sequence derives from a human donor in good health (CMV status not recorded). Some clones in this sample may be carry-over from other donors' samples. The CDR3 sequence: CASSLATGDTEAFF. As DNA, the CDR3 is TGCGCCAGCAGCTTGGCCACGGGGGACACTGAAGCTTTCTTT.